This T cell receptor (beta chain) was captured by sequencing in a study of T cell responses to AZD1222 COVID-19 vaccine. Background on the study: Recipients boosted at about 4 weeks or about 12 weeks are pooled. Points from the study as a whole: Among the donors, most were white British and more were female, and clonal diversity was possibly underestimated. Baseline serology detected seropositivity in only a handful of AZD1222 recipients. Spike as a whole was targeted by vaccine-associated CD4 TCRs, dominant at 160-218 and 743-854.

The V end lost 11 bases, the J end lost 2 bases, and 7 bases lay between the germline ends. The germline V gene has CDR1 MNHNS and CDR2 SASEGT. This CDR3 spans 11 amino acids. Profiling relied on immunoSEQ multiplex PCR, and the TCRdb table lists in-frame clones only, not all of them. The repertoire holds approximately 120,000 clones, around 87% seen once, with 8% to 13% in the top ten. As concerns this clone: Its target is not known.

The chain carries TRBV6-1 and TRBJ2-1; tentative D call: TRBD2 (5 bases). The material sequenced was peripheral blood, taken on day 0 of AZD1222 vaccination. The receptor comes from an adult in good health. In DNA, the CDR3 is TGTGCCGAGGGAACCTACAATGAGCAGTTCTTC. This codes for CAEGTYNEQFF.